These T cell receptor beta chains were read from a single sample in a study of human T cells and chemical hapten exposure. TCRdb reprocessed the RACE reads with MiXCR, giving one entry per CDR3 protein. Here the sample spans around 380,000 distinct CDR3 sequences, around 5.5% being singletons. The material was whole blood, obtained in connection with sensitization to the hapten diphenylcyclopropenone (DPC). The receptors stem from a woman younger than 30 with alopecia areata. Some clones in this sample may be carry-over from other donors' samples. Each CDR3 is given with its conserved first and last residue. Clone size is stated in some rows and not others, as once, few, many or a class when expanded.

j_gene: TRBJ1-3
abundance: -
v_gene: TRBV6-5
CDR3aa: CASSYRGANGNTIYF

j_gene: TRBJ1-1
abundance: -
v_gene: TRBV12-3/TRBV12-4
CDR3aa: CASSLTGMAEAFF

j_gene: TRBJ1-3
abundance: few
v_gene: TRBV4-1
CDR3aa: CASSQVLRSWVTIYF

j_gene: TRBJ1-2
abundance: -
v_gene: TRBV12-3/TRBV12-4
CDR3aa: CASSLWGQGGNYGYTF

j_gene: TRBJ1-1
abundance: -
v_gene: TRBV7-9
CDR3aa: CASSRLQGLNTEAFF

j_gene: TRBJ1-6
abundance: few
v_gene: TRBV20-1
CDR3aa: CSARENSPLHF

j_gene: TRBJ2-3
abundance: few
v_gene: TRBV5-5
CDR3aa: CASSSLGGGADTQYF

j_gene: TRBJ2-7
abundance: few
v_gene: TRBV4-1
CDR3aa: CASSQGTDGTGISYEQYF

j_gene: TRBJ1-2
abundance: few
v_gene: TRBV20-1
CDR3aa: CSASREGYGYTF

j_gene: TRBJ2-1
abundance: few
v_gene: TRBV3-1
CDR3aa: CASSRTVSGGNEQFF

j_gene: TRBJ1-1
abundance: few
v_gene: TRBV7-9
CDR3aa: CATDQNTEAFF

j_gene: TRBJ1-6
abundance: many
v_gene: TRBV4-1
CDR3aa: CASSQESVLSSYNSPLHF

j_gene: TRBJ2-5
abundance: many
v_gene: TRBV18
CDR3aa: CASSSRGRTGEEWTQYF

j_gene: TRBJ1-5
abundance: -
v_gene: TRBV27
CDR3aa: CASSPLPGFNQPQHF

j_gene: TRBJ2-4
abundance: few
v_gene: TRBV6-5
CDR3aa: CASSYSISSLAKNIQYF

j_gene: TRBJ2-7
abundance: many
v_gene: TRBV29-1
CDR3aa: CSVEETNLGRRAYEQYF

j_gene: TRBJ1-2
abundance: -
v_gene: TRBV5-6
CDR3aa: CASSLGTGGLGYTF

j_gene: TRBJ2-1
abundance: -
v_gene: TRBV6-2/TRBV6-3
CDR3aa: CASSRPSYNEQFF

j_gene: TRBJ2-1
abundance: many
v_gene: TRBV6-5
CDR3aa: CASSPRTGRGEQFF

j_gene: TRBJ1-5
abundance: -
v_gene: TRBV7-2
CDR3aa: CASSLVGGDNQPQHF

j_gene: TRBJ1-1
abundance: few
v_gene: TRBV7-2
CDR3aa: CASFMNTEAFF

j_gene: TRBJ1-1
abundance: -
v_gene: TRBV3-1
CDR3aa: CASSQDVILTEAFF

j_gene: TRBJ1-6
abundance: many
v_gene: TRBV20-1
CDR3aa: CSARDGGTGLNSPLHF

j_gene: TRBJ2-6
abundance: -
v_gene: TRBV5-1
CDR3aa: CASSLGIASGANVLTF

j_gene: TRBJ1-5
abundance: few
v_gene: TRBV5-1
CDR3aa: CASSLEGTGQPQHF

j_gene: TRBJ1-2
abundance: many
v_gene: TRBV7-2
CDR3aa: CASSSGQGGYGYTF

j_gene: TRBJ1-5
abundance: few
v_gene: TRBV4-1
CDR3aa: CASSQGSTRGGNQPQHF

j_gene: TRBJ1-6
abundance: -
v_gene: TRBV28
CDR3aa: CASLDRDGSPLHF

j_gene: TRBJ1-1
abundance: few
v_gene: TRBV4-3
CDR3aa: CASSQDTGAFTEAFF

j_gene: TRBJ2-2
abundance: few
v_gene: TRBV25-1
CDR3aa: CASSEFKANTGELFF

j_gene: TRBJ2-1
abundance: many
v_gene: TRBV12-3/TRBV12-4
CDR3aa: CASSRTDYNEQFF

j_gene: TRBJ2-2
abundance: few
v_gene: TRBV21-1
CDR3aa: CASSKREAGQGQAGELFF

j_gene: TRBJ1-6
abundance: few
v_gene: TRBV27
CDR3aa: CASTQDSYNSPLHF

j_gene: TRBJ1-1
abundance: few
v_gene: TRBV7-9
CDR3aa: CASSLALGQNTEAFF

j_gene: TRBJ2-2
abundance: -
v_gene: TRBV10-3
CDR3aa: CAIRTGPSNTGELFF

j_gene: TRBJ2-3
abundance: -
v_gene: TRBV20-1
CDR3aa: CSAQKAGGITDTQYF

j_gene: TRBJ1-1
abundance: many
v_gene: TRBV28
CDR3aa: CASSFGEITEAFF

j_gene: TRBJ1-5
abundance: -
v_gene: TRBV3-1
CDR3aa: CASSQGANGNQPQHF

j_gene: TRBJ1-2
abundance: few
v_gene: TRBV12-3/TRBV12-4
CDR3aa: CASSHKDALRGYTF

j_gene: TRBJ1-5
abundance: many
v_gene: TRBV7-6
CDR3aa: CASSLFSNQPQHF

j_gene: TRBJ2-7
abundance: -
v_gene: TRBV6-2/TRBV6-3
CDR3aa: CASRLYRDRVIYF

j_gene: TRBJ1-5
abundance: -
v_gene: TRBV12-3/TRBV12-4
CDR3aa: CASSLTGGTNQPQHF